This T cell receptor beta chain was documented in a study of blood T cell repertoires in COVID-19. Study-level information: The study drew acute and convalescent COVID-19 samples from the United States, Italy and Spain. PBMCs, B-cell-depleted T cells, or T cells provided the cDNA or gDNA that made up the material.

From germline, CDR1 is MNHEY and CDR2 SMNVEV (reference sequence). V shed 4 bases, J shed 7 bases, and the junction held 5 bases outside the gene matches. This CDR3 is 13 amino acids long. Per the authors' pipeline: Reference gene primer amplification gave estimated nucleated cell counts. Profiling relied on immunoSEQ multiplex PCR, and the TCRdb table lists in-frame clones only, not all of them. V, J and clone size were drawn from that table, and D and trimming were deduced from the DNA. In the table there are about 180,000 clones, approximately 87% of which are singletons. Enrolment of Seattle patients took place during active infection, and they were followed longitudinally.

V is TRBV27 and J is TRBJ1-2, with 8 bases fitting TRBD1. The clonotype was recovered from a person between 70 and 80 years old with COVID-19, enrolled during active disease. Sequenced: peripheral blood. The CDR3 DNA sequence: TGTGCCAGCAGTTCGAACAGGGGGGGTGGCTACACCTTC. Its translation is CASSSNRGGGYTF.